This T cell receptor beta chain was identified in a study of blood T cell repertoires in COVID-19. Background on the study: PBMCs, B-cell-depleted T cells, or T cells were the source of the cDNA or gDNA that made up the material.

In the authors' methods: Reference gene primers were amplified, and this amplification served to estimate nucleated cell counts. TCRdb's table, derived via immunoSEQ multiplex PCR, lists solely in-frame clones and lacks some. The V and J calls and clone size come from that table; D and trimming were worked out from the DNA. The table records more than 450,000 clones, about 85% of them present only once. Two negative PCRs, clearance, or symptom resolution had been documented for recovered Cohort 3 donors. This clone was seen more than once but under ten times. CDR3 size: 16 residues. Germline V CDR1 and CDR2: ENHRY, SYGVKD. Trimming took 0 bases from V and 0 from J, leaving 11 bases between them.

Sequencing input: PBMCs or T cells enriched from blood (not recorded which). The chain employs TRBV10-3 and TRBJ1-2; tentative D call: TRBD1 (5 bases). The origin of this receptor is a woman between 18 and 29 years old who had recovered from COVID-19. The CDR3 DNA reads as TGTGCCATCAGTGAGTCTATAACAGGTGCTAACTATGGCTACACCTTC. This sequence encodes CAISESITGANYGYTF.